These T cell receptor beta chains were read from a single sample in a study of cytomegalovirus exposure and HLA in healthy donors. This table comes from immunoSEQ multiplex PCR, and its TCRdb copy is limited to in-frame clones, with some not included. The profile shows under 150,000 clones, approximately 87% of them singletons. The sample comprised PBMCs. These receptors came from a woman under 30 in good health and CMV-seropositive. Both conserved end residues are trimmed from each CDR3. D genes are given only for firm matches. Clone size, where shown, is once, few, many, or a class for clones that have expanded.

CDR3: ASSFGLFYEQY
J: TRBJ2-7
V: TRBV5-1
size: -
D: -

CDR3: ATSSSLGLAGATDTQY
J: TRBJ2-3
V: TRBV15
size: -
D: TRBD2

CDR3: ASSLGLMGTEAF
J: TRBJ1-1
V: TRBV5-1
size: -
D: -

CDR3: ASSYGLAGSSDTQY
J: TRBJ2-3
V: TRBV6-5
size: -
D: TRBD2

CDR3: AWSVQAGARNEQF
J: TRBJ2-1
V: TRBV30
size: -
D: TRBD2

CDR3: ASSQERLAGGPGNEQF
J: TRBJ2-1
V: TRBV4-1
size: -
D: TRBD2

CDR3: ASSVASSGTYNEQF
J: TRBJ2-1
V: TRBV9
size: -
D: TRBD2

CDR3: ASSLGDSPRTEAF
J: TRBJ1-1
V: TRBV5-1
size: once
D: TRBD1

CDR3: ASSLMSNQPQH
J: TRBJ1-5
V: TRBV11-2
size: -
D: -

CDR3: ASSTPREGKSSYNEQF
J: TRBJ2-1
V: TRBV7-3
size: once
D: -

CDR3: ASRRTGGGGYT
J: TRBJ1-2
V: TRBV25-1
size: -
D: TRBD1

CDR3: ASSLQGGYTEAF
J: TRBJ1-1
V: TRBV7-3
size: -
D: -

CDR3: ASSVALLAGDNEQF
J: TRBJ2-1
V: TRBV9
size: -
D: TRBD2

CDR3: ASSPWGPSGDTEAF
J: TRBJ1-1
V: TRBV5-1
size: -
D: -

CDR3: ASKKGVGAF
J: TRBJ1-1
V: TRBV6-6
size: -
D: -

CDR3: ASSEAGSSYNEQF
J: TRBJ2-1
V: TRBV19
size: -
D: -